The sequence of this T cell receptor (beta chain) was determined in a study of beta chain features in type 1 diabetes. Study-level findings and limits: When Type 1 diabetes patients were examined, their TCRB CDR3s proved moderately but significantly shorter in all four CD4+ subsets.

Sequencing targeted expressed TCRB transcripts, as all isolated RNA had been reverse transcribed. Repertoires were generated with immunoSEQ multiplex PCR, while TCRdb's copy carries only in-frame clones and drops some. The sample has about 340,000 clones; about 13% are singletons. With respect to this clone: Antigen: not known.

The clonotype originates from a young woman with type 1 diabetes. The material sequenced was naive CD4+ T cells from blood.

The CDR3 nucleotides are TGTGCCAGCAGCCTGGGACTAGCGTCTTACAATGAGCAGTTCTTC. Residues: CASSLGLASYNEQFF. V is TRBV7-2 and J is TRBJ2-1; 10 bases match TRBD2. The CDR3 runs to 15 residues. The trim removed 5 bases at V and 4 bases at J, leaving 5 bases unmatched. The germline V gene has CDR1 SGHTA and CDR2 FQGNSA.